This T cell receptor (beta chain) is drawn from a study of T cell responses to AZD1222 COVID-19 vaccine. Study results and limitations: Reports say nearly half of spike-specific TCRs go after unmutated variant regions. Baseline antibody screening turned up just a handful of seropositive AZD1222 recipients. When two AZD1222 doses had been given, Spike-specific TCR breadth and depth rose.

Turning to this clone: What it binds is unknown.

Repertoires were generated with immunoSEQ multiplex PCR, while TCRdb's copy carries only in-frame clones and drops some. Of some 150,000 clones in the sample, about 91% were seen once. CDR3 length: 16 residues. V shed 5 bases and J 7 bases; nucleotides not matched to a gene: 11. The germline V gene encodes CDR1 SGHRS and CDR2 YFSETQ. The source material was peripheral blood, sampled on day 0 of AZD1222 vaccination. The TCR comes from an adult in good health. The gene calls are TRBV5-1 and TRBJ1-6, with TRBD1 identical over 8 bases. The CDR3 is CASRGLTGDGNSPLHF. The CDR3, as DNA: TGCGCCAGCAGGGGACTGACAGGGGACGGCAATTCACCCCTCCACTTT.